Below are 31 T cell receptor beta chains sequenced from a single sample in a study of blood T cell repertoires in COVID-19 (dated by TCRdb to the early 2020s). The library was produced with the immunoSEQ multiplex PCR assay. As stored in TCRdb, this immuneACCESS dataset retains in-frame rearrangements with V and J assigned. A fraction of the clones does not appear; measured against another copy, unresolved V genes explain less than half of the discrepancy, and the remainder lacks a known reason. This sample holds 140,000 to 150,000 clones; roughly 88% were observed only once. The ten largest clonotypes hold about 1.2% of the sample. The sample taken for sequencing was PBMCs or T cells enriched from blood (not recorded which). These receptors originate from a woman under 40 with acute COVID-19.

The CDR3 here is CASSQDDRGAFGYTF. CDR3 DNA: TGTGCCAGCAGCCAAGATGACAGGGGGGCTTTTGGCTACACCTTC. The chain uses TRBV3-1 (or the pseudogene TRBV3-2) and TRBJ1-2; the match to TRBD1 covers 9 bases. V shed 0 bases, J shed 7 bases, and the junction held 6 bases outside the gene matches. The CDR3 covers 15 residues. Germline CDR1 LGHDT, CDR2 YNNKEL (reference sequence).

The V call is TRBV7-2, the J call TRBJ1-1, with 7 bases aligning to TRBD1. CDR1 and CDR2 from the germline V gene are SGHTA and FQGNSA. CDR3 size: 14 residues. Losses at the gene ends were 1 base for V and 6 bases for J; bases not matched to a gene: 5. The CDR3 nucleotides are TGTGCCAGCAGCTTAGACAGGGGAAGAGCTGAAGCTTTCTTT. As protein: CASSLDRGRAEAFF.

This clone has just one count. The CDR3 is CASSYSTSGNTGELFF. The CDR3, as DNA: TGTGCCAGCAGTTACTCAACTAGCGGAAACACCGGGGAGCTGTTTTTT. V is TRBV6-5 and J is TRBJ2-2, with TRBD2 identical over 8 bases. This CDR3 has 16 amino acids. Losses at the gene ends were 0 bases for V and 2 bases for J; bases not matched to a gene: 2. Germline V gives CDR1 MNHEY, CDR2 SVGAGI.

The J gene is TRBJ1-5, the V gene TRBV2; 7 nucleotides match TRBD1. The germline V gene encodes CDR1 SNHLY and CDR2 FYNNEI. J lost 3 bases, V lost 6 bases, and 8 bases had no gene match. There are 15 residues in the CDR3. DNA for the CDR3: TGTGCCAGCAGCCCCGGGACAGTAGACAATCAGCCCCAGCATTTT. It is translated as CASSPGTVDNQPQHF.

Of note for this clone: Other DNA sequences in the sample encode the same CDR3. The DNA of the CDR3 is TGTGCCAGCAGTTTCCCAGGGATTAACTATGGCTACACCTTC. Amino acids: CASSFPGINYGYTF. The genes are TRBV28 and TRBJ1-2; possible D gene TRBD1, 5 bases. Trimming took 3 bases from V and 1 from J, leaving 9 bases between them. There are 14 residues in the CDR3. CDR1 and CDR2 (germline): MDHEN, SYDVKM.

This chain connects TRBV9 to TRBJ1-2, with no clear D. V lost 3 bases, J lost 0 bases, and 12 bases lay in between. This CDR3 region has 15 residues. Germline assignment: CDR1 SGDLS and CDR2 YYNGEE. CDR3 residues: CASSALGAANYGYTF. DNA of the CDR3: TGTGCCAGCAGCGCTTTAGGAGCAGCTAACTATGGCTACACCTTC.

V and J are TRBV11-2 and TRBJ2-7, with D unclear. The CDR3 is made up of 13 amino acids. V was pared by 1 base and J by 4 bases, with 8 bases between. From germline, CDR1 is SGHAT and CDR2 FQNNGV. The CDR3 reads CASSLGMRYEQYF. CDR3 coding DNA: TGTGCCAGCAGCTTAGGAATGCGGTACGAGCAGTACTTC.

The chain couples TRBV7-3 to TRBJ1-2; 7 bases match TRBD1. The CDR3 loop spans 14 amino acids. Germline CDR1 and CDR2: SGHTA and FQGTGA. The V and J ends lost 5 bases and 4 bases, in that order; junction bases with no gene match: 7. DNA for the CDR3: TGTGCCAGCAGCCACCCCGACAGGGTCTATGGCTACACCTTC. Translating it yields CASSHPDRVYGYTF.

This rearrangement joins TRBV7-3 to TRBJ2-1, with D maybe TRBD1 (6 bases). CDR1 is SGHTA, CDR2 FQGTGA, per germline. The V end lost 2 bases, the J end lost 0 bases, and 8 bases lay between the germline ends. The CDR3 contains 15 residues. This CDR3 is CASSLAQGSYNEQFF. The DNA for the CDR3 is TGTGCCAGCAGCTTAGCACAGGGCTCCTACAATGAGCAGTTCTTC.

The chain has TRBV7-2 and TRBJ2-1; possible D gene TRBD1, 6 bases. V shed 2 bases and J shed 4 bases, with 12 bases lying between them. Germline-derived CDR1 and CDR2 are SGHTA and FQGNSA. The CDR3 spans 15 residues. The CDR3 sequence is CASSLMGALYNEQFF. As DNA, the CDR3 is TGTGCCAGCAGCTTAATGGGGGCCCTATACAATGAGCAGTTCTTC.

The chain's CDR3 is CASSVGGQGSTEAFF. For the CDR3, the DNA is TGTGCCAGCAGCGTAGGTGGACAGGGTAGTACTGAAGCTTTCTTT. The chain links TRBV9 to TRBJ1-1, with TRBD1 matching over 8 bases. V shed 0 bases and J 5 bases; nucleotides not matched to a gene: 6. This CDR3 comprises 15 residues. The germline gives CDR1 SGDLS, CDR2 YYNGEE.

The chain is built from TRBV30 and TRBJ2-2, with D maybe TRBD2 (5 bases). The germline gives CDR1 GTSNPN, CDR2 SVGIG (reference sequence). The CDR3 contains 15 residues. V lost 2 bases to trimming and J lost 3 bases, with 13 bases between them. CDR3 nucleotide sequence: TGTGCCTGGAGTATAGGGAGATCGGACACCGGGGAGCTGTTTTTT. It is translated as CAWSIGRSDTGELFF.

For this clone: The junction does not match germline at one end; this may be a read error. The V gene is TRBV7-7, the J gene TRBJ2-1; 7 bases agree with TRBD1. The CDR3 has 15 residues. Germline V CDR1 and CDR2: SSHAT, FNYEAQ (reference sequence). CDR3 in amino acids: CASSSLRGPYNEQFF. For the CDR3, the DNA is TGTGCTAGCAGCTCCCTTAGGGGGCCGTACAATGAGCAGTTCTTC.

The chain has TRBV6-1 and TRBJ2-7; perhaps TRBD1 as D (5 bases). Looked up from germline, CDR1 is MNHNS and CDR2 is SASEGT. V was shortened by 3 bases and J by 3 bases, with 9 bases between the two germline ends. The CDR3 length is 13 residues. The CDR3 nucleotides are TGTGCCAGCAGTGAGGACAACTTCTACGAGCAGTACTTC. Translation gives CASSEDNFYEQYF.

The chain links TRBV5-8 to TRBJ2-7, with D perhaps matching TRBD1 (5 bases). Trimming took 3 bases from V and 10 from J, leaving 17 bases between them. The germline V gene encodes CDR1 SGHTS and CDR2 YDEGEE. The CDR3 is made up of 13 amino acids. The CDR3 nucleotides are TGTGCCAGCAGCTCGGACCCAGGGATGGTCCAGTACTTC. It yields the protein CASSSDPGMVQYF. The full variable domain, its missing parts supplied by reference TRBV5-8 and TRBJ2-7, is EAGVTQSPTHLIKTRGQQATLRCSPISGHTSVYWYQQALGLGLQFLLWYDEGEERNRGNFPPRFSGRQFPNYSSELNVNALELEDSALYLCASSSDPGMVQYFGPGTRLTVT.

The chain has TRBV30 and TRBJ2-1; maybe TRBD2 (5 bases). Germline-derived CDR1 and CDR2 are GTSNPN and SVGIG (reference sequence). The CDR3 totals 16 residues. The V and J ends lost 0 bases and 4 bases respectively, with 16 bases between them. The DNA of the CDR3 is TGTGCCTGGAGTGTGTCTCGGACTCAAGTATACAATGAGCAGTTCTTC. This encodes CAWSVSRTQVYNEQFF.

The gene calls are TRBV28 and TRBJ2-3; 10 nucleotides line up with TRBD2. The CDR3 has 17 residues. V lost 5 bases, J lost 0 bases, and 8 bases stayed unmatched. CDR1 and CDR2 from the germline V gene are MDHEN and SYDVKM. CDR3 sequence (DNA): TGTGCCAGCAGTCCCCGAGGACTAGCGGCTAGCACAGATACGCAGTATTTT. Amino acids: CASSPRGLAASTDTQYF.

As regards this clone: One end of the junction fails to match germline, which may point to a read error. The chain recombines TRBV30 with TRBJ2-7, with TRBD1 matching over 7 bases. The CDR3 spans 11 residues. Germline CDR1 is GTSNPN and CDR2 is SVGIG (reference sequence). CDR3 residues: CAWSGGVGTDF. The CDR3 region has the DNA TGTGCCTGGAGTGGGGGTGTTGGGACAGACTTC. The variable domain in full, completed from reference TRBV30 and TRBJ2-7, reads SQTIHQWPATLVQPVGSPLSLECTVEGTSNPNLYWYRQAAGRGLQLLFYSVGIGQISSEVPQNLSASRPQDRQFILSSKKLLLSDSGFYLCAWSGGVGTDFGPGTRLTVT.

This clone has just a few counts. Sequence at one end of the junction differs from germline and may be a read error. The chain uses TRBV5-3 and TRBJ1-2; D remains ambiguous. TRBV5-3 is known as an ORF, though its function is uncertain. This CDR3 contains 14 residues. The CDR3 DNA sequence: TGTGCCAGAAGCCCCGGGGATTGTTGCTATCGCTACACCTTC. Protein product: CARSPGDCCYRYTF.

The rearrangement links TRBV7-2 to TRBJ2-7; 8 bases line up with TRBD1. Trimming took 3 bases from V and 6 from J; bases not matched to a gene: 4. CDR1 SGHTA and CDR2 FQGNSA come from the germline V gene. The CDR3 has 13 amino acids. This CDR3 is CASSLTGVGEQYF. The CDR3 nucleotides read TGTGCCAGCAGCTTGACAGGGGTAGGCGAGCAGTACTTC.

The CDR3 coding sequence is TGTGCCAGCAGCTATGGGAGCGGGAGCTTCTACAATGAGCAGTTCTTC. Protein: CASSYGSGSFYNEQFF. This chain uses TRBV21-1 with TRBJ2-1; the D call in the table, TRBD2, was not verified against the DNA. TRBV21-1 constitutes a pseudogene. CDR3 length: 16 residues.

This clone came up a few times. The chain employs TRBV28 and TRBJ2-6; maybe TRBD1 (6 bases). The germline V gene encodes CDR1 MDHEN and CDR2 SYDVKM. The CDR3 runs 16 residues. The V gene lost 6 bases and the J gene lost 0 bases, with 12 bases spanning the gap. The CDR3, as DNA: TGTGCCAGCAGCGCCGGACAGCTCTCTGGGGCCAACGTCCTGACTTTC. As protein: CASSAGQLSGANVLTF.

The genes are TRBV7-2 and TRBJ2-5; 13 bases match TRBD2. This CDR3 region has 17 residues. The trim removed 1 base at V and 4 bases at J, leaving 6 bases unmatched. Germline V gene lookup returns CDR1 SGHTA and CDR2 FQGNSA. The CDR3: CASSLVAGLAGTETQYF. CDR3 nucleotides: TGTGCCAGCAGCTTAGTAGCGGGACTAGCGGGAACAGAGACCCAGTACTTC.

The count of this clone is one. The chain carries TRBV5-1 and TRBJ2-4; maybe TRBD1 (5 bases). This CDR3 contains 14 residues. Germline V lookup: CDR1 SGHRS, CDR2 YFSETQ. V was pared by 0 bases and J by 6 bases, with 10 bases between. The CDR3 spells CASSLADMGNIQYF. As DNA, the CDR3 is TGCGCCAGCAGCTTGGCGGACATGGGAAACATTCAGTACTTC.

CDR3 sequence: CASSSGQGGNEKLFF. The CDR3 DNA reads as TGTGCCAGCAGTTCGGGACAGGGAGGAAATGAAAAACTGTTTTTT. The chain has TRBV28 and TRBJ1-4; 9 bases line up with TRBD1. Germline lookup yields CDR1 MDHEN and CDR2 SYDVKM. The CDR3 runs to 15 residues. Trimming took 4 bases from V and 5 from J; bases not matched to a gene: 5. Drawing the rest from reference TRBV28 and TRBJ1-4, the complete variable domain is DVKVTQSSRYLVKRTGEKVFLECVQDMDHENMFWYRQDPGLGLRLIYFSYDVKMKEKGDIPEGYSVSREKKERFSLILESASTNQTSMYLCASSSGQGGNEKLFFGSGTQLSVL.

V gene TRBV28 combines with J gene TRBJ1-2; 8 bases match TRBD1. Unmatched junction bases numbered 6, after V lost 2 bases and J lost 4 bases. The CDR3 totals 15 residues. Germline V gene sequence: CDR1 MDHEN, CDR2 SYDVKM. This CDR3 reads CASSLRTGLPYGYTF. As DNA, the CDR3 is TGTGCCAGCAGTTTAAGGACAGGGCTCCCCTATGGCTACACCTTC.

As DNA, the CDR3 is TGTGCCTGGAGTGTACGGACAGGGAACACCATATATTTT. It is translated as CAWSVRTGNTIYF. The genes are TRBV30 and TRBJ1-3; 8 bases are shared with TRBD1. J lost 7 bases, V lost 0 bases, and 2 bases had no gene match. Germline V lookup: CDR1 GTSNPN, CDR2 SVGIG (reference sequence). This CDR3 has 13 residues.

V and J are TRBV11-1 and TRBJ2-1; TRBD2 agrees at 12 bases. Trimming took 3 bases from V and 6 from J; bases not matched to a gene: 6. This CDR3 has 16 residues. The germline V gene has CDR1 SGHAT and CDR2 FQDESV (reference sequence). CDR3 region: CASSFRGLAGFNEQFF. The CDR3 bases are TGTGCCAGCAGCTTCAGGGGACTAGCGGGCTTCAATGAGCAGTTCTTC.

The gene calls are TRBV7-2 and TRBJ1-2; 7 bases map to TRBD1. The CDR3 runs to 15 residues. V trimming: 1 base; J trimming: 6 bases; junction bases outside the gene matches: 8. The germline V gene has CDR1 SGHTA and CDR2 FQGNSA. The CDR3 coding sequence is TGTGCCAGCAGCTTAGAATGGAAGGGGGCAAATGGCTACACCTTC. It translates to CASSLEWKGANGYTF.

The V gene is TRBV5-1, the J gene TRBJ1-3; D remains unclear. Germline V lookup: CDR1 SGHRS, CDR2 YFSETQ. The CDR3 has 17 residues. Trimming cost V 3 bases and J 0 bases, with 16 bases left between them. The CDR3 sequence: CASSYSSFTNSGNTIYF. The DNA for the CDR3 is TGCGCCAGCAGCTACTCTTCCTTCACGAACTCTGGAAACACCATATATTTT.

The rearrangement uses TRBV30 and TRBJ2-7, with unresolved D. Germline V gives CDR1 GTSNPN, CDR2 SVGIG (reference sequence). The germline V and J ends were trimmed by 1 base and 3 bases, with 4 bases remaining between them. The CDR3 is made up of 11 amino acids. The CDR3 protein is CAWSASYEQYF. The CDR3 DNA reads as TGTGCCTGGAGTGCGAGCTACGAGCAGTACTTC.